A single sample gave rise to the 21 T cell receptor beta chains below, sequenced in a study of cytomegalovirus exposure and HLA in healthy donors. It was with 60 Vbeta and 13 Jbeta primers that the PCR ran. Repertoires were generated with immunoSEQ multiplex PCR, while TCRdb's copy carries only in-frame clones and drops some. The sample gives about 160,000 clones, approximately 80% of which show up once; roughly 10% is in the top ten. Sequences were obtained from PBMCs. The receptors were sampled from a man between 18 and 29 years old in good health and CMV-seropositive.

With respect to this clone: A junction boundary mismatches the germline segment, possibly from a read error. The gene calls are TRBV7-2 and TRBJ2-2, with 13 bases matching TRBD2. CDR1 SGHTA and CDR2 FQGNSA come from the germline V gene. The CDR3 is 15 amino acids. The CDR3 region is CAGSFRTSGRGELFF. The DNA for the CDR3 is TGTGCCGGCAGCTTTCGGACTAGCGGGAGAGGAGAGCTGTTTTTT.

The V call is TRBV2, the J call TRBJ2-3; D unresolved. This CDR3 comprises 13 residues. V was trimmed by 8 bases and J by 1 base, leaving 10 bases between them. Germline assignment: CDR1 SNHLY and CDR2 FYNNEI. The CDR3 DNA follows: TGTGCCAGCCAGTTTTCCCGCACAGATACGCAGTATTTT. Translated: CASQFSRTDTQYF.

This chain joins TRBV2 and TRBJ1-1; unclear D gene. Trimming took 7 bases from V and 0 from J, leaving 15 bases between them. Germline V gene lookup returns CDR1 SNHLY and CDR2 FYNNEI. The CDR3 extends over 15 amino acids. CDR3 sequence reads: CASKRREVMNTEAFF. The CDR3 bases are TGTGCCAGCAAAAGGAGGGAGGTAATGAACACTGAAGCTTTCTTT.

As regards this clone: Other DNA sequences from this sample encode an identical CDR3 as well. The chain uses TRBV6-6 and TRBJ1-1; 8 nucleotides match TRBD1. Germline V gene data show CDR1 as MNHNY and CDR2 as SVGAGI (reference sequence). The CDR3 loop spans 14 amino acids. V trimming: 5 bases; J trimming: 4 bases; junction bases outside the gene matches: 6. CDR3 sequence reads: CASSHTGGGTEAFF. The CDR3 region has the DNA TGTGCCAGCAGTCATACAGGGGGTGGCACTGAAGCTTTCTTT.

The CDR3, as DNA: TGTGCCTTGTCCGCGGGACAGGGGGCTCGGGCTTTCTTT. Protein product: CALSAGQGARAFF. The genes are TRBV30 and TRBJ1-1; the match to TRBD1 covers 12 bases. CDR3 length: 13 residues. The ends lost 7 bases at V and 11 bases at J; junction bases unmatched: 11. Germline CDR1 GTSNPN, CDR2 SVGIG (reference sequence).

The chain recombines TRBV11-2 with TRBJ2-5, with TRBD2 identical over 9 bases. Per germline, CDR1 SGHAT and CDR2 FQNNGV. Germline trimming cut 5 bases from V and 4 bases from J; bases unmatched to any gene: 11. CDR3 size: 16 residues. The CDR3 here is CASSLGGSGSRETQYF. CDR3 nucleotides: TGTGCCAGCAGCCTCGGGGGTAGCGGGAGCAGAGAGACCCAGTACTTC.

This clone appeared once. V usage is TRBV19 and J usage is TRBJ1-4, with 8 nucleotides matching TRBD1. V shed 4 bases and J 0 bases; nucleotides not matched to a gene: 10. The germline CDR1 and CDR2 sequences are LNHDA and SQIVND (reference sequence). The CDR3 is made up of 18 amino acids. This chain's CDR3 is CASSTPQGGRPTNEKLFF. The CDR3 DNA is TGTGCCAGTAGTACTCCACAGGGGGGTCGACCAACTAATGAAAAACTGTTTTTT.

The genes are TRBV9 and TRBJ2-5; 7 nucleotides align to TRBD2. Germline values: CDR1 SGDLS, CDR2 YYNGEE. The CDR3 has 15 residues. J gave up 4 bases and V 4 bases, and 10 bases lay outside the gene matches. The CDR3 sequence is CASSITAGLRETQYF. CDR3 sequence (DNA): TGTGCCAGCAGCATTACAGCGGGGTTACGAGAGACCCAGTACTTC.

This rearrangement joins TRBV7-9 to TRBJ1-1; 9 bases line up with TRBD1. With 4 bases clipped from V and 1 base from J, the junction kept 13 bases outside the gene matches. The CDR3 sequence is 18 residues long. In germline, CDR1 is SEHNR, CDR2 FQNEAQ (reference sequence). The CDR3 spells CASSSLTGGPVANTEAFF. CDR3 in DNA: TGTGCCAGCAGCTCCCTGACAGGGGGACCAGTGGCGAACACTGAAGCTTTCTTT.

The chain couples TRBV29-1 to TRBJ2-3; the D gene is possibly TRBD1 (5 bases). CDR1 is SQVTM, CDR2 ANQGSEA, per germline. CDR3 length: 13 residues. V lost 5 bases to trimming and J lost 1 base, with 10 bases between them. CDR3 bases: TGCAGCGTTAGGGGTGGGGGCACAGATACGCAGTATTTT. Its translation: CSVRGGGTDTQYF.

The V gene is TRBV4-1, the J gene TRBJ2-5; TRBD1 matches 8 bases. The J call could be wrong; TRBJ2-7 is a better fit for the DNA end. This CDR3 contains 18 residues. Germline CDR1 is MGHRA and CDR2 is YSYEKL. In DNA, the CDR3 is TGCGCCAGCAGCCAAGGCTCCGACAGGGGATCCCGATCCTACGAGCAGTACTTC. Its translation: CASSQGSDRGSRSYEQYF.

This clone turned up a few times. The chain employs TRBV7-9 and TRBJ1-4; a possible D gene is TRBD1 (6 bases). Germline loops: CDR1 SEHNR, CDR2 FQNEAQ (reference sequence). The CDR3 length is 15 residues. V was cut by 5 bases and J by 2 bases, with 12 bases left in between. CDR3 sequence: CASSHRTDTNEKLFF. In DNA form, the CDR3 reads TGTGCCAGCAGCCACCGGACAGATACTAATGAAAAACTGTTTTTT.

The chain uses TRBV10-3 and TRBJ1-1; D unclear. Trimming took off 0 bases at V and 0 bases at J, with 14 bases between the two ends. The CDR3 is 17 amino acids. Looked up from germline, CDR1 is ENHRY and CDR2 is SYGVKD. This CDR3 reads CAISESSGRGLNTEAFF. The CDR3 DNA follows: TGTGCCATCAGTGAGTCGTCCGGACGGGGATTGAACACTGAAGCTTTCTTT.

This clone was observed a single time. J is TRBJ2-7 and V is TRBV27; a possible D gene is TRBD1 (6 bases). The length of the CDR3 is 14 residues. The germline gives CDR1 MNHEY, CDR2 SMNVEV (reference sequence). With 4 bases removed from V and 4 bases from J, the gap between germline ends came to 14 bases. The CDR3 sequence: CASSSRTVRYEQYF. The DNA of the CDR3 is TGTGCCAGCAGTTCAAGGACAGTTAGATACGAGCAGTACTTC.

The chain is built from TRBV4-3 and TRBJ2-1; the match to TRBD2 covers 10 bases. The CDR3 runs to 15 residues. The germline CDR1 and CDR2 sequences are LGHNA and YSLEER. J was trimmed by 4 bases and V by 5 bases; bases with no gene match: 5. Here the CDR3 reads CASSSQRGGYNEQFF. For the CDR3, the DNA is TGCGCCAGCAGCTCGCAGCGGGGGGGTTACAATGAGCAGTTCTTC.

The chain has TRBV4-3 and TRBJ1-3; D is unclear. The germline V gene encodes CDR1 LGHNA and CDR2 YSLEER. The CDR3 loop spans 14 amino acids. Trimming removed 1 base at V and 4 bases at J, with 8 bases between. The CDR3 DNA follows: TGCGCCAGCAGCCAAGGAGGTACCGGAAACACCATATATTTT. Its translation: CASSQGGTGNTIYF.

This rearrangement joins TRBV7-9 to TRBJ1-1; D ambiguous. Per germline, CDR1 SEHNR and CDR2 FQNEAQ (reference sequence). V shed 1 base and J shed 4 bases, with 10 bases lying between them. The CDR3 has 14 residues. For the CDR3, the DNA is TGTGCCAGCAGCTTAGTTTGGGAGGCCACTGAAGCTTTCTTT. The encoded protein is CASSLVWEATEAFF.

The chain carries TRBV4-1 and TRBJ2-7; D might be TRBD1 (6 bases). Trimming left V 4 bases short and J 3 bases short, with 22 bases between. Germline loops: CDR1 MGHRA, CDR2 YSYEKL. The CDR3 covers 17 residues. DNA for the CDR3: TGCGCCAGCAGCCGCATGGAGGCCAGGGGCCCTTTCTACGAGCAGTACTTC. Translation: CASSRMEARGPFYEQYF.

The J gene is TRBJ2-7, the V gene TRBV21-1; the D call TRBD2 from the table was never checked on the DNA. TRBV21-1 is tagged as a pseudogene. The CDR3 contains 14 residues. The CDR3 sequence is CASSSKSLDDEQYF. DNA of the CDR3: TGTGCCAGCAGCAGCAAGTCACTAGACGACGAGCAGTACTTC.

The gene calls are TRBV9 and TRBJ2-1; TRBD2 agrees at 9 bases. Germline V CDR1 and CDR2: SGDLS, YYNGEE. The CDR3 contains 14 residues. Trimming cost V 0 bases and J 6 bases; bases outside gene matches: 1. CDR3 bases: TGTGCCAGCAGCGTAGAGGGACTAGCCAATGAGCAGTTCTTC. Protein sequence: CASSVEGLANEQFF.

This chain joins TRBV5-6 and TRBJ2-7; TRBD1 might be the D (5 bases). This CDR3 contains 15 residues. Trimming stripped 0 bases from V and 0 bases from J, with 10 bases between. Germline CDR1 reads SGHDT; CDR2 reads YYEEEE. CDR3 DNA: TGTGCCAGCAGCTTGGAAGGGGCGAGCTCCTACGAGCAGTACTTC. Its protein product is CASSLEGASSYEQYF.